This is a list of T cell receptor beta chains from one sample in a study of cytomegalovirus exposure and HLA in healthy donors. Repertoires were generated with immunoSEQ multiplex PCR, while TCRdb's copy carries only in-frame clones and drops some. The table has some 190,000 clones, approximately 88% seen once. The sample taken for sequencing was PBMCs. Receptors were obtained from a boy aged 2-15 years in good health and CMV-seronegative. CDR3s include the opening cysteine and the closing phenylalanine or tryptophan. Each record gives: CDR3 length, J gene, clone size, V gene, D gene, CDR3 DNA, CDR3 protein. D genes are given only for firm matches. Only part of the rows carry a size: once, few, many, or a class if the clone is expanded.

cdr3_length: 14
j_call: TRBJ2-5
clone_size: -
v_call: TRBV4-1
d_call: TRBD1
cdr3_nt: TGCGCCAGCAGCCAAGGTCAGGGGGTAGAGACCCAGTACTTC
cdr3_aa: CASSQGQGVETQYF

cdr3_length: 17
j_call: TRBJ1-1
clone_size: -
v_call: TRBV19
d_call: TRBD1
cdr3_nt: TGTGCCAGTAGTGACCCTATCGGGACAGGGTTGAACACTGAAGCTTTCTTT
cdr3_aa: CASSDPIGTGLNTEAFF

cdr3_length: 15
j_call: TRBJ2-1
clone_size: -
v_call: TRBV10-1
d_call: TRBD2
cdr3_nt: TGCGCCAGCAGTGGGGGACTAGCGGGAGACAATGAGCAGTTCTTC
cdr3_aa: CASSGGLAGDNEQFF

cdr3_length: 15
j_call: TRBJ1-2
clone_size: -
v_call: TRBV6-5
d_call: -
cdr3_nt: TGTGCCAGCAGTTACACCACGGACAGTAGTACGAGCTACACCTTC
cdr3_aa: CASSYTTDSSTSYTF

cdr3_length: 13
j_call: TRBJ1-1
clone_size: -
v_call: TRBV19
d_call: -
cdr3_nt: TGTGCCAGCAGTAAAGGGGGGGACACTGAAGCTTTCTTT
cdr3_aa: CASSKGGDTEAFF

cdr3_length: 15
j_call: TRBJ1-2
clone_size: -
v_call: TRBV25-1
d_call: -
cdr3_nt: TGTGCCAGCAGTGAATGGGGTGAGGGGGGGATTGGCTACACCTTC
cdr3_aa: CASSEWGEGGIGYTF

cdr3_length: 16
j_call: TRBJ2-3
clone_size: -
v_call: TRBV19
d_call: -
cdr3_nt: TGTGCCAGTAGTCTCGGACAGCAAATTAGCACAGATACGCAGTATTTT
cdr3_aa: CASSLGQQISTDTQYF

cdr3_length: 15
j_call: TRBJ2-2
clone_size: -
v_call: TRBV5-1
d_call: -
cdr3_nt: TGCGCCAGCAGCTTGGTCGAGCAAAACACCGGGGAGCTGTTTTTT
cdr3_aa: CASSLVEQNTGELFF

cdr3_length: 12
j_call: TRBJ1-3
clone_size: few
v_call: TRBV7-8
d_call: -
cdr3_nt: TGTGCCAGCAGCTTTCACTCGGGCACCATATATTTT
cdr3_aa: CASSFHSGTIYF

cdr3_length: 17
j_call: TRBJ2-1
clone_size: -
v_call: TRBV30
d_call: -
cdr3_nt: TGTGCCTGGAGTCCCTGGTTTAGGGGCAGCTCCTACAATGAGCAGTTCTTC
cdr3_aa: CAWSPWFRGSSYNEQFF

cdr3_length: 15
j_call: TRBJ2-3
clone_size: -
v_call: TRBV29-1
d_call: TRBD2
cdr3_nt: TGCAGCGCCAAGACGCTAGCGGGACTCACAGATACGCAGTATTTT
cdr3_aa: CSAKTLAGLTDTQYF

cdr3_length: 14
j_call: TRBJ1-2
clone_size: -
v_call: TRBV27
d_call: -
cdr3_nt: TGTGCCAGCAGTTTATCGAAATCGGGGGGTGGCTACACCTTC
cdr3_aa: CASSLSKSGGGYTF

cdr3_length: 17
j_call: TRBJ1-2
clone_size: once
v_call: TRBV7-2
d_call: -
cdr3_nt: TGTGCCAGCAGCTTAGCGCGAGGACTCCAGCGCTCCTATGGCTACACCTTC
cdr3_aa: CASSLARGLQRSYGYTF

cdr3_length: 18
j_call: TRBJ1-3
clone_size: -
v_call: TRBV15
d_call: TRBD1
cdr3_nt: TGTGCCACCAGCAGGCCTTTACCGGGACAGGGGGCTGGAAACACCATATATTTT
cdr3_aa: CATSRPLPGQGAGNTIYF

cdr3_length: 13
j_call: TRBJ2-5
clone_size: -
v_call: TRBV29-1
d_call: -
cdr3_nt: TGCAGCGTTAAAGGAAGCCTCCAAGAGACCCAGTACTTC
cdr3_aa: CSVKGSLQETQYF

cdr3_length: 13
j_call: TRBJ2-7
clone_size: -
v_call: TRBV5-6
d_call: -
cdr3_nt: TGTGCCAGCAGCTGGGGCCAAACCTACGAGCAGTACTTC
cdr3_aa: CASSWGQTYEQYF

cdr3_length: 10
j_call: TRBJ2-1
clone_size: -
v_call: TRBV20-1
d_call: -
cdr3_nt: TGCAGTGCCGACATGCGTCGGCAGTTCTTC
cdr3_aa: CSADMRRQFF

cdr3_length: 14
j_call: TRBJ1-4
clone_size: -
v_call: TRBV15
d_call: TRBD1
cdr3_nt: TGTGCCACCAGCAGAGATAGGACAGGGGAAAAACTGTTTTTT
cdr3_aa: CATSRDRTGEKLFF

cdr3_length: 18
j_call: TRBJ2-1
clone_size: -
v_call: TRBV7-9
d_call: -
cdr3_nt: TGTGCCAGCAGCTTAGAGTCCAATGCCGGGAGATCCTACAATGAGCAGTTCTTC
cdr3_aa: CASSLESNAGRSYNEQFF

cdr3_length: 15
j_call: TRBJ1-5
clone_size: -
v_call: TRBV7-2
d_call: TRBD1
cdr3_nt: TGTGCCAGCAGCCCAGACAGGGGCCGCAATCAGCCCCAGCATTTT
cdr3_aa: CASSPDRGRNQPQHF

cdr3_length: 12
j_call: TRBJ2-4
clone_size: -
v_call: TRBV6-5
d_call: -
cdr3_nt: TGTGCCAGCGACTCGATTAAAAACATTCAGTACTTC
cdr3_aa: CASDSIKNIQYF

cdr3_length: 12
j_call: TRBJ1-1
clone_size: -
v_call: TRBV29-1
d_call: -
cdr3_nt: TGCAGCGTTGACGGGGGGAACACTGAAGCTTTCTTT
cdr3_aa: CSVDGGNTEAFF

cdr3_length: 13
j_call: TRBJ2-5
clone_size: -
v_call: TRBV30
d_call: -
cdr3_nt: TGTGCCTGGAGTGTACAATGGTATGAGACCCAGTACTTC
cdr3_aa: CAWSVQWYETQYF

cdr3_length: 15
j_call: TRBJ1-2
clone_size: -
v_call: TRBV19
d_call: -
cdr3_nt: TGTGCCAGTAGTATAGGAACAGGGCCTGGCTATGGCTACACCTTC
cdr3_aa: CASSIGTGPGYGYTF

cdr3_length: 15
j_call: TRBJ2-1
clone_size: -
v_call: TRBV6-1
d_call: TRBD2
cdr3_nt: TGTGCCAGCAGTGAAGAGGAAGCGGGAGCGGGTGAGCAGTTCTTC
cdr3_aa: CASSEEEAGAGEQFF

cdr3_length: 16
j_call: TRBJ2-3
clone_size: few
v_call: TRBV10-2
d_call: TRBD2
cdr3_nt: TGCGCCAGCAGTGAGTCGACTAGCGGGAGCACAGATACGCAGTATTTT
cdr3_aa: CASSESTSGSTDTQYF

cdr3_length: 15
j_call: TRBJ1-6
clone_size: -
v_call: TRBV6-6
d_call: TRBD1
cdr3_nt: TGTGCCAGCAGTTTAGGACAGGCCTATAATTCACCCCTCCACTTT
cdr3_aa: CASSLGQAYNSPLHF

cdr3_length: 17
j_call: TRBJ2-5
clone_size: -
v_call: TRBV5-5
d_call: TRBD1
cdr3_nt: TGTGCCAGCAGCTTGGGCCCCGGGACAGCGCTCCAAGAGACCCAGTACTTC
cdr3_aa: CASSLGPGTALQETQYF

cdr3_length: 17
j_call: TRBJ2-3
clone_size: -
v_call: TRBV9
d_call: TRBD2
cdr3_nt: TGTGCCAGCAGCGTAGCTGGACTAGCGGGGGAGTCGGATACGCAGTATTTT
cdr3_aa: CASSVAGLAGESDTQYF

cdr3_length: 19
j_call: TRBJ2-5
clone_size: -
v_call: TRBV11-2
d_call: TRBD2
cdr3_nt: TGTGCCAGCAGCGCCCCAGGGACTAGCGGGGGGGCTCACCAAGAGACCCAGTACTTC
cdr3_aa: CASSAPGTSGGAHQETQYF

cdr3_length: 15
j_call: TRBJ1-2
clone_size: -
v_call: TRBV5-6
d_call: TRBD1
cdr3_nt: TGTGCCAGCAGCCAATTACAGGGGGCTCTGGATGGCTACACCTTC
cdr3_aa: CASSQLQGALDGYTF

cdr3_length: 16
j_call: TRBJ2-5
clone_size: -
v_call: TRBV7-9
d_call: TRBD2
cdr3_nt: TGTGCCAGCAGCTTTCGTCCGGGAGGAGTAGGAGAGACCCAGTACTTC
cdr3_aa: CASSFRPGGVGETQYF

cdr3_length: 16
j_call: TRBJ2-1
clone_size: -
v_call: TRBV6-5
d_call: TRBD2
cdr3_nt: TGTGCCAGCAGTTCCTATAGCGGGAGATCCTACAATGAGCAGTTCTTC
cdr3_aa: CASSSYSGRSYNEQFF

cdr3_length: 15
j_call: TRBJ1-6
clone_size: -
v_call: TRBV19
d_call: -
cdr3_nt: TGTGCCAGTAGTATCATCCAGGGTGGAAATTCACCCCTCCACTTT
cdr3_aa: CASSIIQGGNSPLHF

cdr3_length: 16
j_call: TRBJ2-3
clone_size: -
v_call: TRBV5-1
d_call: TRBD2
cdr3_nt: TGCGCCAGCAGACCTGGACTAGCGGGAGTGGGAGATACGCAGTATTTT
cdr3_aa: CASRPGLAGVGDTQYF

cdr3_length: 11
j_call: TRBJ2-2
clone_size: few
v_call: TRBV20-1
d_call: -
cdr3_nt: TGCAGTGCCTTCCGTACCGGGGAGCTGTTTTTT
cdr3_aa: CSAFRTGELFF

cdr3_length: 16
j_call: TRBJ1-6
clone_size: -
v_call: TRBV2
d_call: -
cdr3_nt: TGTGCCAGCAGTGAAGGGGGCGGCAGGGTCCTGGAGCCCCTCCACTTT
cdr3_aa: CASSEGGGRVLEPLHF

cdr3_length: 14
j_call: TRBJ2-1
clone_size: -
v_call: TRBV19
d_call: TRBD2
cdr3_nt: TGTGCCAGTAGTAAGGGGAGCGGGGTTCATGAGCAGTTCTTC
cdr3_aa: CASSKGSGVHEQFF

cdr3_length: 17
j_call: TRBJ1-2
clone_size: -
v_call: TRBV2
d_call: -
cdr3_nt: TGTGCCAGCAGTTTCACAAACCCAGGGGCGGCTAACTATGGCTACACCTTC
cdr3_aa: CASSFTNPGAANYGYTF

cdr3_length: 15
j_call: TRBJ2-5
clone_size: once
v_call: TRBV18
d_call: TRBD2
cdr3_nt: TGTGCCAGCTCACCACCTAGCGGGCGGGAAGAGACCCAGTACTTC
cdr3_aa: CASSPPSGREETQYF

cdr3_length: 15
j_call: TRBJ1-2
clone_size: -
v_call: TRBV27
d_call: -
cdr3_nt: TGTGCCAGCAGTCTAGGAGCCCTGGGTAACTATGGCTACACCTTC
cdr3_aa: CASSLGALGNYGYTF

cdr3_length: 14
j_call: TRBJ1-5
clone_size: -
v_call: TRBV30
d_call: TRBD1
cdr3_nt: TGTGCCTGTCATACAGGGGGAGGGAATCAGCCCCAGCATTTT
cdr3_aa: CACHTGGGNQPQHF

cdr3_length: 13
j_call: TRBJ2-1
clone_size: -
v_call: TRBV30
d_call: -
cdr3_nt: TGTGCCTGGAGTAGCGATACCTACAATGAGCAGTTCTTC
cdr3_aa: CAWSSDTYNEQFF

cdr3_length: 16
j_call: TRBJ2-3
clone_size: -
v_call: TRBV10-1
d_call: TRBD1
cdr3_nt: TGCGCCAGCAGTGTTTTTGGACAGGGAAAAACAGATACGCAGTATTTT
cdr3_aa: CASSVFGQGKTDTQYF

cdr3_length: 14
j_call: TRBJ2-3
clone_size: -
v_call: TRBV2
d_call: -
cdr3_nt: TGTGCCAGCAGGGACTTCTTTAGCACAGATACGCAGTATTTT
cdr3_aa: CASRDFFSTDTQYF

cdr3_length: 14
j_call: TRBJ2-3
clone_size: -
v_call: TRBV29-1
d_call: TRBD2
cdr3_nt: TGCAGCGTTAGACTAGCGGGAGCGGCAGATACGCAGTATTTT
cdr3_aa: CSVRLAGAADTQYF

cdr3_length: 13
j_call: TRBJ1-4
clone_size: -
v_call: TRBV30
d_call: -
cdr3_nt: TGTGCCTGGAGTGTAAACATGGGCGAAAAACTGTTTTTT
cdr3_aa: CAWSVNMGEKLFF

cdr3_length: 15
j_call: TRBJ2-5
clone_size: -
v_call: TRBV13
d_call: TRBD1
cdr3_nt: TGTGCCAGCAGCGCGCAGGGACAGGGGTCGGAGACCCAGTACTTC
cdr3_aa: CASSAQGQGSETQYF

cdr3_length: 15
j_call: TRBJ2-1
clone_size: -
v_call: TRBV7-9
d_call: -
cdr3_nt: TGTGCCAGCAGCTTTGAGGGTAGAGGTAGCCATGAGCAGTTCTTC
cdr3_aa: CASSFEGRGSHEQFF

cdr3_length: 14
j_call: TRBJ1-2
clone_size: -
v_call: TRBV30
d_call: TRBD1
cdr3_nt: TGTGCCTGGCACCCTTGGACAGGGGTGAGCGGCTACACCTTC
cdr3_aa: CAWHPWTGVSGYTF

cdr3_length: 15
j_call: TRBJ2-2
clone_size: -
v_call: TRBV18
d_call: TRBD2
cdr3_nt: TGTGCCAGCTCAGCCGGGACTACCTACACCGGGGAGCTGTTTTTT
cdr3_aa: CASSAGTTYTGELFF

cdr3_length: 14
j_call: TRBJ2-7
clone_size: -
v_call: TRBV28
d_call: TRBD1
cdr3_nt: TGTGCCACCCACCAACAGGGGGCGTTTGACGAGCAGTACTTC
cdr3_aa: CATHQQGAFDEQYF

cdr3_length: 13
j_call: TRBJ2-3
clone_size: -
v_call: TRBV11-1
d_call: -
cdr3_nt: TGTGCCAGCAGCTTAAATATCGCAGATACGCAGTATTTT
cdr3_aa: CASSLNIADTQYF

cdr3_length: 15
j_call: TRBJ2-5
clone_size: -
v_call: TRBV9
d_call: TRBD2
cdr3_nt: TGTGCCAGCAGCGCTTCCGGGACTAGCGAAGAGACCCAGTACTTC
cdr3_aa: CASSASGTSEETQYF

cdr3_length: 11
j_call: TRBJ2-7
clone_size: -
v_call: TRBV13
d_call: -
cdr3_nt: TGTGCCAGCAGCTTGGGCGGGGCTAAGTACTTC
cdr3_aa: CASSLGGAKYF